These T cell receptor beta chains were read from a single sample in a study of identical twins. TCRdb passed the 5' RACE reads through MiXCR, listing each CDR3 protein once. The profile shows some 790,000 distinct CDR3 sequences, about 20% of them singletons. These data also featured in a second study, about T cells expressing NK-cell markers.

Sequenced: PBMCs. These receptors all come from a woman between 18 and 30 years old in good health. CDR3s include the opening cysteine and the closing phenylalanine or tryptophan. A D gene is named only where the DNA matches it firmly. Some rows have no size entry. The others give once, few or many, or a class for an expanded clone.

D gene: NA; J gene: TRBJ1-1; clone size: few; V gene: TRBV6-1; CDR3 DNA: TGTGCCAGCAGTGCCGGTCGGTACACTGAAGCTTTCTTT; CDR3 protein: CASSAGRYTEAFF
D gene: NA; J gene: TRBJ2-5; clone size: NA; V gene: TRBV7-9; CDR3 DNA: TGTGCCAGCAGCTTAGTACCGTTGGAGACCCAGTACTTC; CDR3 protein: CASSLVPLETQYF
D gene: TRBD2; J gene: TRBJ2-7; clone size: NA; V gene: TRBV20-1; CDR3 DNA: TGCAGTGCTCCTCTAGCGGGGTCCTACGAGCAGTACTTC; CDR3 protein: CSAPLAGSYEQYF
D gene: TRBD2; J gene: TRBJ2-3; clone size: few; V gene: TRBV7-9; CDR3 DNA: TGTGCCAGCAGCTTAGGCGGGGGGGCTCAAGATACGCAGTATTTT; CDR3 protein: CASSLGGGAQDTQYF
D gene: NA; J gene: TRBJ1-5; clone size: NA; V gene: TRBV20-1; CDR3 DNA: TGCAGTGCTACGGCGGGACTCTGGGGCAATCAGCCCCAGCATTTT; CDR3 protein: CSATAGLWGNQPQHF
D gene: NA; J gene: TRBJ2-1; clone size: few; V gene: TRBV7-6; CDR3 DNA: TGTGCCAGCGTGACTAGATCCTCCTTAACTTGGAGTTCCTACAATGAGCAGTTCTTC; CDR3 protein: CASVTRSSLTWSSYNEQFF
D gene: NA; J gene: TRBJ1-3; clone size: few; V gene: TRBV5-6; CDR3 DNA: TGTGCCAGCAGCTTCGACAGATACTCTGGAAACACCATATATTTT; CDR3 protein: CASSFDRYSGNTIYF
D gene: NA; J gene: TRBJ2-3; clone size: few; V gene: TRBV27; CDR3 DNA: TGTGCCAGCAGCCTCTTGGCTAGGGTTACAGATACGCAGTATTTT; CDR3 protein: CASSLLARVTDTQYF
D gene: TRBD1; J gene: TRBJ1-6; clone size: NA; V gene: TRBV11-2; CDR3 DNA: TGTGCCAGCAGCGAAATTCGGGACAGGGATTCACCCCTCCACTTT; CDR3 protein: CASSEIRDRDSPLHF
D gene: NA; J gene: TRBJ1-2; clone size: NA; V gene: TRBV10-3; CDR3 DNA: TGTGCCATCCCTTCGGGGGGTACGGGCTACACCTTC; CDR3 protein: CAIPSGGTGYTF
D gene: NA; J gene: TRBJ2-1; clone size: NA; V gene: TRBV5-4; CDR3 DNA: TGTGCCAGCAGCTTTGAGGTCAGGGTTACCGCAGGCTCCTACAATGAGCAGTTCTTC; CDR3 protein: CASSFEVRVTAGSYNEQFF
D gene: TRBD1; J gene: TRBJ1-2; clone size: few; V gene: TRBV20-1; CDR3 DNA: TGCAGTGCCGCCAGGGGGAGGAACAGGGTGGGCTATGGCTACACCTTC; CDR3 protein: CSAARGRNRVGYGYTF
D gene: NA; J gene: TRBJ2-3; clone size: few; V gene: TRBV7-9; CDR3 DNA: TGTGCCAGCAGCACAACGGGGAGTACAGATACGCAGTATTTT; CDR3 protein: CASSTTGSTDTQYF
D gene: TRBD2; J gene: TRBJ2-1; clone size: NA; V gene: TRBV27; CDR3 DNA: TGTGCCAGCAGTTTATCCCCCGGCGGGGGCTACAATGAGCAGTTCTTC; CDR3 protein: CASSLSPGGGYNEQFF
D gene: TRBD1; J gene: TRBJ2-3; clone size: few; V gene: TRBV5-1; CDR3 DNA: TGCGCCAGCAGCTACGGACAGGGCTCTGGGGATACGCAGTATTTT; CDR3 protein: CASSYGQGSGDTQYF
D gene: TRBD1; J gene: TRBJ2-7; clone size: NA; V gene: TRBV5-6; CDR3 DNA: TGTGCCAGCAGCTCAGGGACAGCATACTACGAGCAGTACTTC; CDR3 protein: CASSSGTAYYEQYF
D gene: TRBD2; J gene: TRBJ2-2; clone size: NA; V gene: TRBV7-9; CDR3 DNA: TGTGCCAGCACCCCGTTGCGGGAGTTTACTAGGGAGCTGTTTTTT; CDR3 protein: CASTPLREFTRELFF
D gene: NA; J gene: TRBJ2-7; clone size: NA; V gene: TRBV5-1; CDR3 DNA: TGCGCCAGCAGCCTACAGGGCTCCCACGAGCAGTACTTC; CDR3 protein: CASSLQGSHEQYF
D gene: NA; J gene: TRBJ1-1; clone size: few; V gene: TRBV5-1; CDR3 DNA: TGCGCCAGCAGCATAACGGACACCCCAGGAGGAGCTTTCTTT; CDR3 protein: CASSITDTPGGAFF
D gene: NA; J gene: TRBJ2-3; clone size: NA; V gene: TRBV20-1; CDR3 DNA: TGCAGTGCTAGAGGGGTAGGAGCAGGAACATTCACAGATACGCAGTATTTT; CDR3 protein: CSARGVGAGTFTDTQYF
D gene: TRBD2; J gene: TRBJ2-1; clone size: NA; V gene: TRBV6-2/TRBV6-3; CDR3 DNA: TGTGCCAGCAGTTACCTTGCGGGAGGACGCAATGAGCAGTTCTTC; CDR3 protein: CASSYLAGGRNEQFF
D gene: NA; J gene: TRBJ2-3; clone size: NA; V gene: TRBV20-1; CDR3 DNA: TGCAGTGCTAGACTTCTAGCGTCCGGCACAGATACGCAGTATTTT; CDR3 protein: CSARLLASGTDTQYF
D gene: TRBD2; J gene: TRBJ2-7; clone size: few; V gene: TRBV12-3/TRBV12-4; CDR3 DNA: TGTGCCAGCAGTAGGGAGGGGATTTCCTACGAGCAGTACTTC; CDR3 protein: CASSREGISYEQYF
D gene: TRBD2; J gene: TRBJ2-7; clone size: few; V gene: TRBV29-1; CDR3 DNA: TGCAGCGCCAAAGAGGGTAGCGGGCCCTACGAGCAGTACTTC; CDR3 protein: CSAKEGSGPYEQYF
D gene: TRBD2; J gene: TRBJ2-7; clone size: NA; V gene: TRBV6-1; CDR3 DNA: TGTGCCAGCAGCCGAACCCCCGGGGGGAGCTCCTACGAGCAGTACTTC; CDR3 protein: CASSRTPGGSSYEQYF
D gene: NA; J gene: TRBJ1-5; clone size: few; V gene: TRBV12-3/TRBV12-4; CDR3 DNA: TGTGCCAGCAGTTTGACTCCTCAGCCCCAGCATTTT; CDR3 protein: CASSLTPQPQHF
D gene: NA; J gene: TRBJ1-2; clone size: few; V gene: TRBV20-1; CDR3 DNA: TGCAGTGCTATCAGTGACAGGTCATGGGGCTACACCTTC; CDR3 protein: CSAISDRSWGYTF
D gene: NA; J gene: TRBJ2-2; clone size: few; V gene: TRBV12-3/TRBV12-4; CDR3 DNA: TGTGCCAGCAGTTTATGGGGAATGAGAAACACCGGGGAGCTGTTTTTT; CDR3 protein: CASSLWGMRNTGELFF
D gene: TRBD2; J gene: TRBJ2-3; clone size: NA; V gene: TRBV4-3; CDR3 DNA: TGCGCCAGCAGCCAAGAAGGGACTAGCGGGAGGTCCAAGATAACAGATACGCAGTATTTT; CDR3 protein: CASSQEGTSGRSKITDTQYF
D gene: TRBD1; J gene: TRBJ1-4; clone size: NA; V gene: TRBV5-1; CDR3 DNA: TGCGCCAGCAGCTTCGGACAGGGAGGTGAAAAACTGTTTTTT; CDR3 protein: CASSFGQGGEKLFF
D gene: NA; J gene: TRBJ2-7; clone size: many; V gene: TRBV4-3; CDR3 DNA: TGCGCCAGCAGCCAAGACGAATCTCGGGGCGCCTACGAGCAGTACTTC; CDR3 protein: CASSQDESRGAYEQYF
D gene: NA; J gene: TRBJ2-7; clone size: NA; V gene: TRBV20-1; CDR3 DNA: TGCAGTGCTAGCTACCGGGGCCTTAGCTCCTACGAGCAGTACTTC; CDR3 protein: CSASYRGLSSYEQYF
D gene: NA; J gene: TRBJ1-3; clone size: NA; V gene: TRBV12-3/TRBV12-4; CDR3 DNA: TGTGCCAGCACGACAGAGACTGGAAACACCATATATTTT; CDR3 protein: CASTTETGNTIYF
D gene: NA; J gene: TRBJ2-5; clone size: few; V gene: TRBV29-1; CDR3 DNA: TGCAGCGTTGCAGGGGTGGGCGAGACCCAGTACTTC; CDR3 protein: CSVAGVGETQYF
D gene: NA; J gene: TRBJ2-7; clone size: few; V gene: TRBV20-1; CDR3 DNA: TGCAGTGCACCATCACTCGTTACCTACGAGCAGTACTTC; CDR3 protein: CSAPSLVTYEQYF
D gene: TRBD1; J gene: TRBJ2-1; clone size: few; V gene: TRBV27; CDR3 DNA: TGTGCCAGCAGTTTATCGTCCAGGGGGAATGAGCAGTTCTTC; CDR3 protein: CASSLSSRGNEQFF